This passage covers 16 T cell receptor beta chains from one sample sequenced in a study of radiotherapy plus CTLA-4 blockade in lung cancer (dated by TCRdb to 2016 to 2019). Receptors were amplified or captured by the immunoSEQ multiplex PCR assay. TCRdb carries this immuneACCESS record with in-frame sequences only. Its versions omit some clonotypes, under half of them owing to an unresolved V gene in the studies checked, with the rest unexplained. In all, the sample holds about 110,000 clones, and more than 75% of those were seen once. The ten largest account for less than 4% of the sample. Sequenced here: peripheral blood, sampled from a patient treated with radiotherapy plus ipilimumab. The source is a human donor with non-small cell lung cancer that progressed on radiotherapy plus ipilimumab. Some clones in this sample may be carry-over from other donors' samples.

The genes are TRBV30 and TRBJ1-1; possible D gene TRBD1, 5 bases. The CDR3 is 15 residues long. CDR1 and CDR2 (germline): GTSNPN, SVGIG (reference sequence). The ends were cut back, 8 bases at V and 4 bases at J, with 23 bases in the middle. In DNA, the CDR3 is TGTGCCCGGACTATGGGACCAACGGGGATCACTGAAGCTTTCTTT. Translated: CARTMGPTGITEAFF.

This clone was recorded only once. The gene calls are TRBV5-1 and TRBJ2-7, with unresolved D. The CDR3 is made up of 14 amino acids. V was cut by 0 bases and J by 5 bases, with 12 bases left in between. The germline CDR1 and CDR2 sequences are SGHRS and YFSETQ. The CDR3 reads CASSLDRSLDEQYF. CDR3 sequence (DNA): TGCGCCAGCAGCTTGGACAGAAGCCTAGACGAGCAGTACTTC.

The chain has TRBV2 and TRBJ1-2; D remains ambiguous. The V end lost 2 bases, the J end lost 4 bases, and 8 bases lay between the germline ends. This CDR3 spans 13 amino acids. Germline V gene lookup returns CDR1 SNHLY and CDR2 FYNNEI. The CDR3 protein is CASSEQSFYGYTF. The CDR3 nucleotides read TGTGCCAGCAGTGAACAGTCATTCTATGGCTACACCTTC.

V and J are TRBV6-5 and TRBJ2-7; 7 bases are a match to TRBD2. The CDR3 consists of 16 residues. V was pared by 3 bases and J by 4 bases, with 12 bases of the junction left unmatched. Looked up from germline, CDR1 is MNHEY and CDR2 is SVGAGI. This CDR3 is CASSYRGVLAPYEQYF. CDR3 DNA sequence: TGTGCCAGCAGTTATCGGGGGGTCCTCGCTCCTTACGAGCAGTACTTC.

There are a few counts of this clone. The chain combines TRBV7-2 with TRBJ2-3; D not resolved. Germline values: CDR1 SGHTA, CDR2 FQGNSA. The CDR3 contains 12 residues. V dropped 5 bases and J dropped 7 bases, with 10 bases sitting between them. CDR3 sequence: CASSPSANTQYF. The DNA for the CDR3 is TGTGCCAGCAGCCCTTCGGCCAATACGCAGTATTTT.

The chain has TRBV10-3 and TRBJ1-5; a weak D match, TRBD1 (5 bases). The CDR3 consists of 15 residues. Germline CDR1 and CDR2: ENHRY and SYGVKD. Trimming took off 3 bases at V and 6 bases at J, with 15 bases between the two ends. CDR3 DNA sequence: TGTGCCATCAGTGACGGACCTGATAGGGGTCAGCCCCAGCATTTT. Amino acid sequence: CAISDGPDRGQPQHF.

This clone was observed a handful of times. The chain employs TRBV5-1 and TRBJ2-2, with 10 nucleotides matching TRBD1. This CDR3 is 15 amino acids long. The germline CDR1 and CDR2 sequences are SGHRS and YFSETQ. V lost 4 bases and J lost 4; bases outside the gene matches: 4. Written as DNA, the CDR3 is TGCGCCAGCAGCAAGGACAGGGGGTTCACCGGGGAGCTGTTTTTT. Protein sequence: CASSKDRGFTGELFF.

Worth noting for this clone: The junction departs from the called germline gene at one end, perhaps through a read error. The chain carries TRBV7-3 and TRBJ1-4; D is uncertain. Germline V lookup: CDR1 SGHTA, CDR2 FQGTGA. The CDR3 consists of 16 residues. The chain's CDR3 is CASSLTRETRHEKLFF. CDR3 bases: TGTGCCAGCAGCCTAACCCGGGAGACCAGGCATGAAAAACTGTTTTTT.

This clone was seen just once. The chain links TRBV28 to TRBJ1-4; D is undetermined. This CDR3 has 13 residues. Germline-derived CDR1 and CDR2 are MDHEN and SYDVKM. Trimming removed 3 bases from V and 7 bases from J, with 9 bases in between. The CDR3 region is CASSFRRPEKLFF. Here the CDR3 DNA reads TGTGCCAGCAGTTTTAGGAGACCTGAAAAACTGTTTTTT.

The chain combines TRBV6-1 with TRBJ1-3, with D possibly matching TRBD1 (6 bases). The germline V and J ends were trimmed by 6 bases and 4 bases, with 16 bases remaining between them. Germline values: CDR1 MNHNS, CDR2 SASEGT. This CDR3 is 15 amino acids long. DNA for the CDR3: TGTGCCAGCAGAGACCGCCGACAGGTCGGAAACACCATATATTTT. Translating gives CASRDRRQVGNTIYF.

The chain joins TRBV28 to TRBJ1-2; D gene uncertain. Germline-derived CDR1 and CDR2 are MDHEN and SYDVKM. The length of the CDR3 is 13 residues. Deletions cut 6 bases from V and 4 bases from J, with 12 bases between. CDR3 protein: CASRGKWGYGYTF. As DNA, the CDR3 is TGTGCCAGCAGGGGAAAATGGGGCTATGGCTACACCTTC.

This chain joins TRBV18 and TRBJ2-7; TRBD2 agrees at 11 bases. The CDR3 is 15 residues long. Germline V gene data show CDR1 as KGHSH and CDR2 as LQKENI. V dropped 1 base and J dropped 2; count of bases not matched to a gene: 1. CDR3 protein: CASSPLAGGAYEQYF. The CDR3 coding sequence is TGTGCCAGCTCACCACTAGCGGGGGGGGCCTACGAGCAGTACTTC.

The V and J genes are TRBV7-6 and TRBJ2-4; TRBD1 matches at 10 bases. After removal of 5 bases from V and 7 bases from J, the junction contained 2 bases not matched to a gene. CDR1 is SGHVS and CDR2 is FNYEAQ in the germline V gene. The CDR3 totals 13 residues. CDR3 protein: CASSPGQGNIQYF. The CDR3 DNA follows: TGTGCCAGCAGCCCGGGACAGGGGAACATTCAGTACTTC.

This clone was detected only a few times. CDR3 region: CASSWTGVPTDTQYF. The CDR3 nucleotides are TGTGCCAGCAGTTGGACAGGGGTTCCCACAGATACGCAGTATTTT. V and J are TRBV2 and TRBJ2-3; 9 bases match TRBD1. V was clipped by 5 bases and J by 2 bases; unmatched bases: 5. Germline assignment: CDR1 SNHLY and CDR2 FYNNEI. CDR3 size: 15 residues.

This chain connects TRBV7-1 to TRBJ1-2, with D unresolved. TRBV7-1 counts as an open reading frame of uncertain function. V was shortened by 0 bases and J by 4 bases, with 18 bases between the two germline ends. The CDR3 is 17 residues long. For the CDR3, the DNA is TGTGCCAGCAGCTCAGCACTTAACGAGGGAAAGACCTATGGCTACACCTTC. As protein: CASSSALNEGKTYGYTF.

This clone was recorded once. The rearrangement links TRBV28 to TRBJ2-3; D not certain. CDR3 length equals 16 residues. V gave up 7 bases and J gave up 0 bases, with 17 bases separating them. Germline CDR1 MDHEN, CDR2 SYDVKM. CDR3 sequence (DNA): TGTGCCAGCAACCACATGGCCGGAGAGAGCACAGATACGCAGTATTTT. This encodes CASNHMAGESTDTQYF.